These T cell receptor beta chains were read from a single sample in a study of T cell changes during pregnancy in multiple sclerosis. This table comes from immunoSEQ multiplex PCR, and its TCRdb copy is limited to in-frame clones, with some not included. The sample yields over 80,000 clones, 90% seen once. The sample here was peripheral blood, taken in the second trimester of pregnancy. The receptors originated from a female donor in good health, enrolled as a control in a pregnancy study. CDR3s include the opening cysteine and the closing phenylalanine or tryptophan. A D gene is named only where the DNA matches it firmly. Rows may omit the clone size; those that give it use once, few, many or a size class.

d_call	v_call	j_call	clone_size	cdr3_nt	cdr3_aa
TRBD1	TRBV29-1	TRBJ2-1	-	TGCAGCGTTGACCGGGACAGGGGCTACAATGAGCAGTTCTTC	CSVDRDRGYNEQFF
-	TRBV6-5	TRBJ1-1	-	TGTGCCAGCAGTCGACAAAACACTGAAGCTTTCTTT	CASSRQNTEAFF
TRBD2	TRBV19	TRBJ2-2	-	TGTGCCAGTAAGGGCGTTCGGGGGGACCTTTTAAGTTTCACCGGGGAGCTGTTTTTT	CASKGVRGDLLSFTGELFF
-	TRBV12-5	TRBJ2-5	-	TGTGCTAGTGGACCCCAGGGTATTGGAGCTGAGACCCAGTACTTC	CASGPQGIGAETQYF
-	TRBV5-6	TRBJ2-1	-	TGTGCCAGTAGACTAGTAAGAAATGAGCAGTTCTTC	CASRLVRNEQFF
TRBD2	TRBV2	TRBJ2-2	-	TGTGCCAGCACCGGAACTAGCGGGGGGCTCACCGGGGAGCTGTTTTTT	CASTGTSGGLTGELFF
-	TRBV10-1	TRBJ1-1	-	TGCGCCAGCAGTGAGACAGGGAGTGAAGCTTTCTTT	CASSETGSEAFF
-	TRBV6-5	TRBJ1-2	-	TGTGCCAGCAGTTCTCAGGGGAACTATGGCTACACCTTC	CASSSQGNYGYTF
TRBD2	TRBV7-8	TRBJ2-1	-	TGTGCCAGCAGCCCCCCGGGTAGCGGGAACAATGAGCAGTTCTTC	CASSPPGSGNNEQFF
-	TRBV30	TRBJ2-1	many	TGTGCCTGGAGACAACCTCGGGATGAGCAGTTCTTC	CAWRQPRDEQFF
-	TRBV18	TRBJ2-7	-	TGTGCCAGCTCACCACGTCAGGGGAGCTCCTACGAGCAGTACTTC	CASSPRQGSSYEQYF
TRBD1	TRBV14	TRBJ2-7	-	TGTGCCAGCAGCCAAAGACGGGGACAGGGCACCATCATCGATCGATACGAGCAGTACTTC	CASSQRRGQGTIIDRYEQYF
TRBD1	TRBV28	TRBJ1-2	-	TGTGCCAGCAGACTCCTGACAGGGGAGGTACCTAGTGACTATGGCTACACCTTC	CASRLLTGEVPSDYGYTF
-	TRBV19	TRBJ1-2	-	TGTGCCAGTAGTACCTCTACAGGGCTCTATGGCTACACCTTC	CASSTSTGLYGYTF
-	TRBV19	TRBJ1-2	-	TGTGCCAGTAGTGCTGTGAGGGGGAAACTCTATGGCTACACCTTC	CASSAVRGKLYGYTF
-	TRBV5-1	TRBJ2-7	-	TGCGCCAGCAGCTTGGGCGGGGTCTCCTACGAGCAGTACTTC	CASSLGGVSYEQYF
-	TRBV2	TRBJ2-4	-	TGTGCCAGCAGTGAGCGGAGGGCCGGGTTGGACATTCAGTACTTC	CASSERRAGLDIQYF
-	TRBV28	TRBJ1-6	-	TGTGCCAGCAGGTGGAGGTCCGCTTCACCCCTCCACTTT	CASRWRSASPLHF
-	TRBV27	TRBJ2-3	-	TGTGCCAGCAGTTCGGTCCGGTCAGATACGCAGTATTTT	CASSSVRSDTQYF
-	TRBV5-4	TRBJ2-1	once	TGTGCCAGCAGCTTGCCCCGGGGGGTTGGCAGGGGCTACAATGAGCAGTTCTTC	CASSLPRGVGRGYNEQFF
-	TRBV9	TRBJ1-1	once	TGTGCCAGCAGCGGGGACTTGAACACTGAAGCTTTCTTT	CASSGDLNTEAFF
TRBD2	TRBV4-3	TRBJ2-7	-	TGCGCCAGCAGCCAAGATTGGACTAGCGCCGAGGACGAGCAGTACTTC	CASSQDWTSAEDEQYF
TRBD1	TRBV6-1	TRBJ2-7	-	TGTGCCAGCAGTGAAGCTCCCGGGACAGGGGGCTACGAGCAGTACTTC	CASSEAPGTGGYEQYF
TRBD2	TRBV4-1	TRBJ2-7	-	TGCGCCAGCAGCTATCGACTAGCGGTGAACTACGAGCAGTACTTC	CASSYRLAVNYEQYF
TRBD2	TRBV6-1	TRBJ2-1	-	TGTGCCAGCAGGGAGGGACTAGCGGCTAACAATGAGCAGTTCTTC	CASREGLAANNEQFF
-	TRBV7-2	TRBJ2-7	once	TGTGCCAGCAGCTTATCTACAGGGTCCTACGAGCAGTACTTC	CASSLSTGSYEQYF
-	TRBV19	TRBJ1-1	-	TGTGCCAGTATAAAGGGGGTCGCTGAAGCTTTCTTT	CASIKGVAEAFF
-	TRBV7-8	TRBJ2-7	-	TGTGCCAGCAGCTTTCGGGGGTTGACAGAAATCCACTACGAGCAGTACTTC	CASSFRGLTEIHYEQYF
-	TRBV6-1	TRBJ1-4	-	TGTGCCAGCAGCGCAGCTAATGAAAAACTGTTTTTT	CASSAANEKLFF
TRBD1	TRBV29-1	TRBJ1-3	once	TGCAGCGTTGTACGACAGGGGGGAAACACCATATATTTT	CSVVRQGGNTIYF
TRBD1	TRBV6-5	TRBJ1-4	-	TGTGCCAGCAGTTACTCGGGGGGACAGGGGTATGAAAAACTGTTTTTT	CASSYSGGQGYEKLFF
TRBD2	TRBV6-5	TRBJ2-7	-	TGTGCCAGCAGAGGGACTAGCGGGGACGAGCAGTACTTC	CASRGTSGDEQYF
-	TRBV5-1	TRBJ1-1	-	TGCGCCAGCAGCTTCAACATGGACACTGAAGCTTTCTTT	CASSFNMDTEAFF
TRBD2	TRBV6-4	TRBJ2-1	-	TGTGCCAGCAGTGACGGGGCGGGAGAGGGGAATGAGCAGTTCTTC	CASSDGAGEGNEQFF
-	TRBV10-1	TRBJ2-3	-	TGCGCCAGCAGTGAGATCCCCGCGGGCGCTGGGACAGATACGCAGTATTTT	CASSEIPAGAGTDTQYF
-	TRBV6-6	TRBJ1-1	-	TGTGCCAGCAGTTACTCCTCCCCTGAAGCTTTCTTT	CASSYSSPEAFF
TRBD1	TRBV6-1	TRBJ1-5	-	TGTGCCAGCAGTGCCAGACAGGGGGGTCAGCCCCAGCATTTT	CASSARQGGQPQHF
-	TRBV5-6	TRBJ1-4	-	TGTGCCAGCAGCTTGCCGGGTGAAAAACTGTTTTTT	CASSLPGEKLFF
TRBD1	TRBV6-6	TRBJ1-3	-	TGTGCCAGCAGACTACTCAGGGGGCAGTCGGGAAACACCATATATTTT	CASRLLRGQSGNTIYF
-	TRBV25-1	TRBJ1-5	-	TGTGCCAGCAGTCCCGGGGGGAGGGGTGGGCAGCCCCAGCATTTT	CASSPGGRGGQPQHF
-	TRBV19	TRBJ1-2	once	TGTGCCAGTAGTATAGCAGGGTATGGCTACACCTTC	CASSIAGYGYTF
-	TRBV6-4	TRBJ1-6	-	TGTGCCAGCAGTGAGGAGGTATACTCACCCCTCCACTTT	CASSEEVYSPLHF
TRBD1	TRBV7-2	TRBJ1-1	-	TGTGCCAGCAGCTTTGACAGGGGTGGCACTGAAGCTTTCTTT	CASSFDRGGTEAFF
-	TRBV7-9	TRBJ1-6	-	TGTGCCAGCAGTGGGAGGGGCACGGAGGGTTCACCCCTCCACTTT	CASSGRGTEGSPLHF
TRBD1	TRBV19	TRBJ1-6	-	TGTGCCAGTAGGACGACAGGGGAATATAATTCACCCCTCCACTTT	CASRTTGEYNSPLHF
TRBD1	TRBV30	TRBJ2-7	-	TGTGCCTTTAAGAGGACAGGACAAGCCGAGCAGTACTTC	CAFKRTGQAEQYF
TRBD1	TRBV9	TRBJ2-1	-	TGTGCCAGCACCCTACGATCCGGGACAGGGGACAATGAGCAGTTCTTC	CASTLRSGTGDNEQFF
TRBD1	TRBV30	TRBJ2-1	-	TGTGCCTGGAAGGGGTCAGGGGGTCGGAATGAGCAGTTCTTC	CAWKGSGGRNEQFF
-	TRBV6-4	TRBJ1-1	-	TGTGCCAGCAGTGTAGAATTCAACACTGAAGCTTTCTTT	CASSVEFNTEAFF
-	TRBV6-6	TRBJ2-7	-	TGTGCCAGCAGTTACGATAGGGGTCCGGGGCAGTACTTC	CASSYDRGPGQYF
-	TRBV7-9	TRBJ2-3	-	TGTGCCAGCAGCGAGACTCGTACAGATACGCAGTATTTT	CASSETRTDTQYF
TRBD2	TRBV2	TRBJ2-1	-	TGTGCCAGCAGTGAAGCGCTGGGACTAATAATCCTCAATGAGCAGTTCTTC	CASSEALGLIILNEQFF
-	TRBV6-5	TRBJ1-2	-	TGTGCCAGCAGTCCCGGACAGTTACATGGCTACACCTTC	CASSPGQLHGYTF
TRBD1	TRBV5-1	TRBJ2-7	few	TGCGCCAGCAGGACAGGGTCCTCACCCTACGAGCAGTACTTC	CASRTGSSPYEQYF